The subject of this entry is one T cell receptor beta chain. The length of the CDR3 is 10 residues. Trimming took 7 bases from V and 8 from J, leaving 8 bases between them. Germline CDR1 reads SNHLY; CDR2 reads FYNNEI. This entry comes from a study of T cells in Graves' hyperthyroidism and ophthalmopathy. Uncontrolled infection, other autoimmune disease, pregnancy or lactation barred patients from enrollment. Amplification targeted TCR beta CDR3 regions from RNA transcripts. HTBI primers drove first-round RT-PCR of the TCR CDR3. TCRdb called the multiplex PCR reads again in MiXCR, with one record for every CDR3 protein. The sample has fewer than 750,000 distinct CDR3 sequences, 46% seen once.

V gene TRBV2 combines with J gene TRBJ1-2; D may be TRBD1 (6 bases). This clonotype was sampled from a woman between 18 and 29 years old with Graves' hyperthyroidism. The specimen sequenced was peripheral blood or thyroid tissue (not recorded which). The DNA for the CDR3 is TGTGCCAGCACCGGGGGCGGCTACACCTTC. Protein sequence: CASTGGGYTF.